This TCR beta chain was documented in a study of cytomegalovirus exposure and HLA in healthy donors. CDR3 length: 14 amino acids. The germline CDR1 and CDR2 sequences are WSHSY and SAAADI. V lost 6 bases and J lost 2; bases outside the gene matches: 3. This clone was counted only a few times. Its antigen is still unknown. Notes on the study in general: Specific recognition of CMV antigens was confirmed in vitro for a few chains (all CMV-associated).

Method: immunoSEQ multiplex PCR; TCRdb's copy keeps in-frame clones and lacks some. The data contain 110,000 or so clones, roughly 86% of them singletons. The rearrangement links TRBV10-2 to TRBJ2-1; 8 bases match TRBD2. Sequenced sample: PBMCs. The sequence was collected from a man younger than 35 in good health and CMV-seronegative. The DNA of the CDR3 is TGCGCCAGCAGAACTAGCGGCCCCTACAATGAGCAGTTCTTC. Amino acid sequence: CASRTSGPYNEQFF.